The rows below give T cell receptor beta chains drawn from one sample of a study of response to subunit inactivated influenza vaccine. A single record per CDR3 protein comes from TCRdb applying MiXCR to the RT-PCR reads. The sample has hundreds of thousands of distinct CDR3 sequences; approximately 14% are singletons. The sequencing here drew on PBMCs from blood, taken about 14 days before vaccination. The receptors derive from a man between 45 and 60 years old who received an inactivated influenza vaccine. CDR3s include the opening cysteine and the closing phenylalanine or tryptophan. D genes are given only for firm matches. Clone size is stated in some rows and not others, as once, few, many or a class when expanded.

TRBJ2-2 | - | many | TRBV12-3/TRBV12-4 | TGTGCCAGCAGTTTCTTCAAAACCGGGGAGCTGTTTTTT | CASSFFKTGELFF
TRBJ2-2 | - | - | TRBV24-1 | TGTGCCACCGGCCGATCGGATCCCACCGGGGAGCTGTTTTTT | CATGRSDPTGELFF
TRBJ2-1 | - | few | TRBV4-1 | TGCGCCAGCAGCCTCAGAACAGGGTTAAGGTCCTACAATGAGCAGTTCTTC | CASSLRTGLRSYNEQFF
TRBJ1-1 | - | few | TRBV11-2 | TGTGCCAGCAGCTTAGTAGAAACTGAAGCTTTCTTT | CASSLVETEAFF
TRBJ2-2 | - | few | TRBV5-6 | TGTGCCAGCAGCTTTAGTTCCCTCGGGGAGCTGTTTTTT | CASSFSSLGELFF
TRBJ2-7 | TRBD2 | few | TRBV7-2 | TGTGCCAGCAGCCTAGTAGCGGGAGCGATCTACGAGCAGTACTTC | CASSLVAGAIYEQYF
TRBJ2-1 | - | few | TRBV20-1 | TGCAGTGCTAGAAAGGGGGGCCCAACGTATGAGCAGTTCTTC | CSARKGGPTYEQFF
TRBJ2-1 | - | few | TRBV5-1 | TGCGCCAGCAGCTTGGAACAGGCCACGTTCTTC | CASSLEQATFF
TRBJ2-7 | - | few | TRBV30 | TGTGCCTGGGACCCAGGGACGCACTACGAGCAGTACTTC | CAWDPGTHYEQYF
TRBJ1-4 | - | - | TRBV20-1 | TGCAGTGCTAGTGTGTGGGAAAAACTGTTTTTT | CSASVWEKLFF